This T cell receptor beta chain was documented in a study of blood T cell repertoires in COVID-19. This table comes from immunoSEQ multiplex PCR, and its TCRdb copy is limited to in-frame clones, with some not included. The data hold 220,000 or so clones, with around 88% observed a single time. V was pared by 0 bases and J by 11 bases, with 13 bases of the junction left unmatched. Germline V gene sequence: CDR1 MNHEY, CDR2 SVGAGI. The CDR3 loop spans 16 amino acids. The chain couples TRBV6-5 to TRBJ1-1; 9 positions match TRBD1. The specimen was PBMCs or T cells enriched from blood (not recorded which). This sequence was found in a woman in her fifties or sixties with acute COVID-19. As DNA, the CDR3 is TGTGCCAGCAGTTACTCCTTCCCAGGACAGGGGTATCTGGCTTTCTTT. It encodes CASSYSFPGQGYLAFF.